Detailed here is one T cell receptor (beta chain). Per germline, CDR1 SGDLS and CDR2 YYNGEE. Trimming removed 0 bases from V and 7 bases from J; junction bases left unmatched: 3. This CDR3 is 14 amino acids long. The sample originates from a study of T cell changes during pregnancy in multiple sclerosis. Assay used: immunoSEQ multiplex PCR; TCRdb lists only in-frame clones, some missing. The data hold 35,000 to 45,000 clones, with about 91% observed a single time. This clonotype was obtained from a female donor with multiple sclerosis, enrolled in a pregnancy study. This chain joins TRBV9 and TRBJ2-1, with 8 bases fitting TRBD1. The input for sequencing was CD8+ T cells from peripheral blood mononuclear cells, taken before pregnancy. CDR3 coding DNA: TGTGCCAGCAGCGTAGGGACAGGGAAGAATGAGCAGTTCTTC. The encoded protein is CASSVGTGKNEQFF.